This TCR beta chain was recorded in a study of T cells in narcolepsy. The CDR3 has 16 residues. Losses at the gene ends were 7 bases for V and 6 bases for J; bases not matched to a gene: 13. Germline V gene data show CDR1 as LGHNT and CDR2 as FRNRAP. Libraries were prepared by immunoSEQ multiplex PCR; TCRdb keeps only in-frame clonotypes and omits some of them. The sample shows roughly 30,000 clones, around 79% of them seen only once. This sequence was found in a human donor in good health. The chain joins TRBV12-5 to TRBJ2-1, with 9 nucleotides matching TRBD2. Sample: memory (CD45RA-) CD4+ T cells from blood. The CDR3 loop is CASASPPGLAINEQFF. DNA for the CDR3: TGTGCTAGTGCCTCACCCCCGGGACTAGCTATCAATGAGCAGTTCTTC.